The 13 T cell receptor beta chains listed next were all sequenced from one sample in a study of molecular identifiers for immune sequencing clone quantification. TCRdb ran MiXCR on the PCR reads and lists one entry per CDR3 protein. The sample shows about 640,000 distinct CDR3 sequences, less than 20% of them seen only once. Sequencing was done on a sample of naive CD8+ T cells from blood, with Jurkat cell RNA spiked in. The sample's subset: FACS-sorted CD8+CD4-CCR7+CD45RA+ naive T cells. These receptor sequences come from a human donor in good health. Some libraries in this study had Jurkat cell RNA spiked in.

This clonotype was observed many times. V usage is TRBV5-4 and J usage is TRBJ2-7; 12 bases are shared with TRBD2. CDR1 and CDR2 (germline): SGHNT, YYREEE (reference sequence). The CDR3 runs to 16 residues. J gave up 5 bases and V 2 bases, and 8 bases lay outside the gene matches. As DNA, the CDR3 is TGTGCCAGCAGCTTCCACTGGACTAGCGGGGTAAACGAGCAGTACTTC. It encodes CASSFHWTSGVNEQYF.

The V call is TRBV27, the J call TRBJ2-3; tentatively, D is TRBD1 (5 bases). The germline V gene has CDR1 MNHEY and CDR2 SMNVEV (reference sequence). V was shortened by 2 bases and J by 2 bases, with 14 bases between the two germline ends. The CDR3 extends over 16 amino acids. The CDR3 here is CASSLSQGPSTDTQYF. CDR3 bases: TGTGCCAGCAGTTTAAGCCAGGGTCCCTCCACAGATACGCAGTATTTT.

This clonotype was seen at least ten times. This chain joins TRBV6-5 and TRBJ2-2, with TRBD2 matching over 7 bases. Germline values: CDR1 MNHEY, CDR2 SVGAGI. J gave up 4 bases and V 0 bases, and 11 bases lay outside the gene matches. This CDR3 is 18 amino acids long. The CDR3 coding sequence is TGTGCCAGCAGTTACTCGAACGTTAGGGGCGGGAGCACCGGGGAGCTGTTTTTT. Its translation: CASSYSNVRGGSTGELFF.

The chain is built from TRBV12-3 or TRBV12-4 and TRBJ2-3; 9 positions agree with TRBD2. Trimming cost V 4 bases and J 2 bases; bases outside gene matches: 7. The CDR3 length is 16 residues. In nucleotides, the CDR3 is TGTGCCAGCAGTTCACCGACTAGCGGTAACACAGATACGCAGTATTTT. Translating it yields CASSSPTSGNTDTQYF.

Notes on this clonotype: This may be a read error: a much more frequent sequence differs by one nucleotide. J is TRBJ1-1 and V is TRBV11-2; D is undetermined. With 6 bases removed from V and 1 base from J, the gap between germline ends came to 9 bases. There are 13 residues in the CDR3. Germline lookup yields CDR1 SGHAT and CDR2 FQNNGV. The CDR3 DNA sequence: TGTGCCAGCAGATCTGCAGGGAACACTGAAGCTTTCTTT. This translates into CASRSAGNTEAFF.

Of note for this clonotype: This clone may be a read error of a much larger clone one base away. The genes are TRBV6-6 and TRBJ2-5; a weak D match, TRBD1 (5 bases). Germline V CDR1 and CDR2: MNHNY, SVGAGI (reference sequence). The length of the CDR3 is 14 residues. With 5 bases removed from V and 1 base from J, the gap between germline ends came to 11 bases. The CDR3 DNA reads as TGTGCCAGCAGTCTCAGGACATTCCAAGAGACCCAGTACTTC. It codes for CASSLRTFQETQYF.

In this sample, this clonotype turned up a few times. The chain couples TRBV14 to TRBJ2-7; 10 positions match TRBD2. Germline CDR1 SGHDN, CDR2 FVKESK. With 5 bases clipped from V and 2 bases from J, the junction kept 6 bases outside the gene matches. The CDR3 totals 15 residues. CDR3 protein: CASSSGLAVPYEQYF. CDR3 coding DNA: TGTGCCAGCAGCTCCGGACTAGCGGTCCCCTACGAGCAGTACTTC.

Many counts were recorded for this clonotype. The chain combines TRBV19 with TRBJ1-5; 8 bases line up with TRBD1. Germline assignment: CDR1 LNHDA and CDR2 SQIVND (reference sequence). CDR3 length: 18 residues. Trimming took 4 bases from V and 2 from J; bases not matched to a gene: 13. In DNA, the CDR3 is TGTGCCAGTAGTACTACCGGGACAGGAGTTTATCGCAATCAGCCCCAGCATTTT. Amino acids: CASSTTGTGVYRNQPQHF.

On this clonotype itself: A much larger clonotype is one base distant, so this may be a read error. V gene TRBV19 combines with J gene TRBJ2-7; 11 bases fit TRBD1. This CDR3 has 15 amino acids. The V gene's germline CDR1 is LNHDA and CDR2 SQIVND (reference sequence). CDR3 residues: CANSIGQGASYEQYF. DNA for the CDR3: TGTGCCAATAGTATTGGACAGGGGGCTTCCTACGAGCAGTACTTC.

This clonotype was seen many times. The chain is built from TRBV19 and TRBJ2-7, with 7 nucleotides matching TRBD2. CDR1 LNHDA and CDR2 SQIVND come from the germline V gene (reference sequence). CDR3 length: 14 amino acids. V gave up 3 bases and J gave up 0 bases; unmatched junction bases: 2. The CDR3 DNA is TGTGCCAGTAGTATTGGCGGGAGCTCCTACGAGCAGTACTTC. Translation gives CASSIGGSSYEQYF. Using reference TRBV19 and TRBJ2-7 for the parts outside the CDR3, the full variable domain is DGGITQSPKYLFRKEGQNVTLSCEQNLNHDAMYWYRQDPGQGLRLIYYSQIVNDFQKGDIAEGYSVSREKKESFPLTVTSAQKNPTAFYLCASSIGGSSYEQYFGPGTRLTVT.

This clonotype was found many times. This chain connects TRBV7-9 to TRBJ1-1; the D is unclear. Germline V gene data show CDR1 as SEHNR and CDR2 as FQNEAQ (reference sequence). Deletions cut 0 bases from V and 1 base from J, with 12 bases between. The CDR3 totals 16 residues. CDR3 in DNA: TGTGCCAGCAGCTTAGCGGTGGGGAGTAGGAACACTGAAGCTTTCTTT. As protein: CASSLAVGSRNTEAFF.

The sample holds many counts of this clonotype. The gene calls are TRBV4-3 and TRBJ1-1, with unresolved D. Germline loops: CDR1 LGHNA, CDR2 YSLEER. The CDR3 is 16 amino acids. The V and J ends lost 0 bases and 0 bases respectively, with 11 bases between them. CDR3: CASSQDRIGLNTEAFF. As DNA, the CDR3 is TGCGCCAGCAGCCAAGATCGGATAGGGTTGAACACTGAAGCTTTCTTT.

Of note for this clonotype: This clone may be a read error of a much larger clone one base away. The V and J genes are TRBV6-5 and TRBJ1-4, with a tentative D call TRBD1 (5 bases). The ends were cut back, 4 bases at V and 6 bases at J, with 21 bases in the middle. The CDR3 consists of 17 residues. Germline V CDR1 and CDR2: MNHEY, SVGAGI. CDR3 nucleotides: TGTGCCAGCAGTTGGGGACGGCAATCTCTTGTTGATGAAAAACTGTTTTTT. This gives the protein CASSWGRQSLVDEKLFF.